A single sample is the source of the 11 T cell receptor beta chains below, sequenced in a study of T cells in Graves' hyperthyroidism and ophthalmopathy. Amplification of TCR beta CDR3 regions was performed using RNA transcripts as template. A set of HTBI primers served as the primers for a first-round RT-PCR of the TCR CDR3. TCRdb passed the multiplex PCR reads through MiXCR, listing each CDR3 protein once. This sample has some 600,000 distinct CDR3 sequences, with about 15% found just once. The sequenced material came from blood. The receptors originated from a woman aged 25-40 years with Graves' hyperthyroidism that later progressed to Graves' ophthalmopathy.

In this sample, this clonotype turned up many times. The chain joins TRBV24-1 to TRBJ2-1, with TRBD1 identical over 12 bases. V shed 4 bases and J 7 bases; nucleotides not matched to a gene: 4. Germline CDR1 KGHDR, CDR2 SFDVKD. There are 15 residues in the CDR3. In nucleotides, the CDR3 is TGTGCCACCAGTGACGGGACAGGGGGCATTAATGAGCAGTTCTTC. Protein product: CATSDGTGGINEQFF.

This clonotype was seen only a few times. One base away lies a much larger clone, so this may be a sequencing read error. The chain is built from TRBV30 and TRBJ1-1; maybe TRBD1 (5 bases). The CDR3 spans 15 residues. The germline CDR1 and CDR2 sequences are GTSNPN and SVGIG (reference sequence). Trimming cost V 5 bases and J 4 bases, with 20 bases left between them. CDR3 nucleotides: TGTGCCTGGGGAAACGCACAGGAGGTGAGCACTGAAGCTTTCTTT. This translates into CAWGNAQEVSTEAFF.

This clonotype occurred many times. The V call is TRBV12-5, the J call TRBJ2-3; the match to TRBD2 covers 11 bases. CDR1 is LGHNT, CDR2 FRNRAP, per germline. The CDR3 has 16 amino acids. The V gene end was trimmed by 6 bases and the J gene end by 0 bases; junction bases not matched to a gene: 5. The CDR3, as DNA: TGTGCTAGTGGCACCGGGACTAGCGGTAGCACAGATACGCAGTATTTT. Translation: CASGTGTSGSTDTQYF.

This clonotype has at least ten counts. The chain couples TRBV14 to TRBJ1-3; D ambiguous. Germline values: CDR1 SGHDN, CDR2 FVKESK. The ends were cut back, 3 bases at V and 0 bases at J, with 15 bases in the middle. The CDR3 spans 17 residues. The CDR3 nucleotides are TGTGCCAGCAGCCAGGTTCTCGGGCAGAGCTCTGGAAACACCATATATTTT. Protein product: CASSQVLGQSSGNTIYF.

CDR3 nucleotides: TGTGCCAGCAGCCCTGCGGGGGCCGGGGAGCTGTTTTTT. Amino acids: CASSPAGAGELFF. The rearrangement uses TRBV7-6 and TRBJ2-2, with TRBD2 matching over 7 bases. V was pared by 5 bases and J by 6 bases, with 3 bases of the junction left unmatched. The length of the CDR3 is 13 residues. CDR1 is SGHVS, CDR2 FNYEAQ, per germline.

This clonotype occurred many times. V is TRBV6-2 or TRBV6-3 and J is TRBJ1-5, with TRBD1 matching 8 bases. The length of the CDR3 is 16 residues. The ends lost 0 bases at V and 3 bases at J; junction bases unmatched: 4. Germline assignment: CDR1 MNHEY and CDR2 SVGEGT. The CDR3: CASSYSKQGVNQPQHF. CDR3 sequence (DNA): TGTGCCAGCAGTTACTCGAAACAGGGGGTCAATCAGCCCCAGCATTTT.

This clonotype was seen more than once but under ten times. The genes are TRBV11-3 and TRBJ2-2, with 10 bases lining up with TRBD2. Trimming cost V 2 bases and J 5 bases; bases outside gene matches: 14. This CDR3 comprises 19 residues. Germline CDR1 SGHNT, CDR2 YENEEA. The CDR3 nucleotides read TGTGCCAGCAGCTTAACCCTCTCTCTAGCGGGAGATGGGACCGGGGAGCTGTTTTTT. This translates into CASSLTLSLAGDGTGELFF.

In its sample, this clonotype was seen a few times. The rearrangement uses TRBV19 and TRBJ2-4, with D perhaps TRBD2 (5 bases). Germline-derived CDR1 and CDR2 are LNHDA and SQIVND (reference sequence). The CDR3 is 13 amino acids. Trimming took 6 bases from V and 6 from J, leaving 12 bases between them. The CDR3 DNA follows: TGTGCCAGTAGCCTATTGAGCGGAAACATTCAGTACTTC. Protein product: CASSLLSGNIQYF.

The sample holds many counts of this clonotype. The chain joins TRBV11-3 to TRBJ2-1; D gene unclear. Trimming took 6 bases from V and 6 from J, leaving 15 bases between them. Germline CDR1 and CDR2: SGHNT and YENEEA. This CDR3 has 14 residues. The CDR3, as DNA: TGTGCCAGCAGATTAACCGGGCCGCCCAATGAGCAGTTCTTC. This codes for CASRLTGPPNEQFF.

The V and J genes are TRBV3-1 and TRBJ1-4; 8 nucleotides match TRBD1. Trimming at V came to 4 bases and at J to 7 bases, leaving 8 bases not matched to a gene. The length of the CDR3 is 15 residues. Germline CDR1 is LGHDT and CDR2 is YNNKEL (reference sequence). The CDR3 DNA sequence: TGTGCCAGCAGCCTTCCAGGGGGCGAGAGTGAAAAACTGTTTTTT. Translating gives CASSLPGGESEKLFF.

The chain carries TRBV3-1 and TRBJ2-3; either TRBD1 or TRBD2 may fit D (5 bases each). Germline assignment: CDR1 LGHDT and CDR2 YNNKEL (reference sequence). V dropped 1 base and J dropped 1 base, with 12 bases sitting between them. The CDR3 sequence is 16 residues long. The CDR3 here is CASSQGGNSRTDTQYF. CDR3 bases: TGTGCCAGCAGCCAAGGGGGGAACTCACGCACAGATACGCAGTATTTT.